This TCR beta chain originates from a study of control samples from healthy donors and cancer patients. This CDR3 comprises 12 residues. The repertoire was sequenced with immunoSEQ multiplex PCR; TCRdb's copy has only in-frame clones and lacks some. The repertoire consists of 250,000 to 300,000 clones, with about 80% occurring once and the leading ten covering 13%. The receptor was isolated from an older woman with lung cancer. The V and J genes are TRBV21-1 and TRBJ2-7; the table calls TRBD2, which could not be checked here. TRBV21-1 is annotated as a pseudogene. Sample: PBMCs. In DNA, the CDR3 is TGTGCCGGTTGGAGCCCTTCCTACGAGCAGTACTTC. Its protein product is CAGWSPSYEQYF.